One and the same sample provided the 10 T cell receptor beta chains below, sequenced in a study of OX40 agonist ivuxolimab in advanced cancers. Here immunoSEQ multiplex PCR was the method, and the copy in TCRdb shows in-frame clones only, minus some. The sample lists 50,000 or so clones, 80% to 90% occurring once. Sequencing was performed on CD4+ or CD8+ T cells sorted from blood, taken in a trial of the OX40 agonist ivuxolimab. The receptor source for this set is an adult with an advanced solid tumor such as melanoma, head and neck, liver or kidney cancer.

The chain couples TRBV27 to TRBJ2-2, with 8 bases matching TRBD1. This CDR3 is built from 16 residues. From germline, CDR1 is MNHEY and CDR2 SMNVEV (reference sequence). V shed 10 bases, J shed 7 bases, and the junction held 17 bases outside the gene matches. CDR3 amino acids: CATMSLDRGEGGELFF. As DNA, the CDR3 is TGTGCCACCATGAGCTTAGACAGGGGAGAGGGCGGGGAGCTGTTTTTT.

This clone appeared a single time. The junction shows a germline mismatch at one end, possibly a read error. In the same sample, other DNA sequences code for this CDR3. V and J are TRBV20-1 and TRBJ2-3; D gene ambiguous. Germline lookup yields CDR1 DFQATT and CDR2 SNEGSKA (reference sequence). The CDR3 loop spans 11 amino acids. CDR3 protein: CSALSTDTQYF. The CDR3 region has the DNA TGCAGTGCCCTAAGCACAGATACACAGTATTTT.

The gene calls are TRBV19 and TRBJ2-1; 7 bases are a match to TRBD2. Germline CDR1 reads LNHDA; CDR2 reads SQIVND (reference sequence). CDR3 size: 15 residues. With V trimmed by 6 bases and J by 4 bases, 9 bases remained unmatched. The CDR3 coding sequence is TGTGCCAGTAGAAAAGCGGCTAGCGGATACAATGAGCAGTTCTTC. Its protein product is CASRKAASGYNEQFF.

This clone was detected only a few times. The chain recombines TRBV29-1 with TRBJ1-1; the D gene is possibly TRBD1 (6 bases). This CDR3 region has 12 residues. Trimming shortened V by 6 bases and J by 6 bases, and 14 bases separated the two germline ends. Per germline, CDR1 SQVTM and CDR2 ANQGSEA. CDR3 amino acids: CSVKTGFAEAFF. The CDR3 DNA reads TGCAGCGTGAAGACAGGTTTCGCTGAAGCTTTCTTT. Complete variable domain (other parts from reference TRBV29-1 and TRBJ1-1): SAVISQKPSRDICQRGTSLTIQCQVDSQVTMMFWYRQQPGQSLTLIATANQGSEATYESGFVIDKFPISRPNLTFSTLTVSNMSPEDSSIYLCSVKTGFAEAFFGQGTRLTVV.

The rearrangement joins TRBV5-1 to TRBJ2-3, with D perhaps TRBD1 or TRBD2 (6 bases each). Germline-derived CDR1 and CDR2 are SGHRS and YFSETQ. CDR3 size: 14 residues. The V and J ends lost 6 bases and 6 bases respectively, with 17 bases between them. CDR3 residues: CASNPGTGADTQYF. The CDR3 nucleotides read TGCGCCAGCAACCCCGGGACGGGGGCCGATACGCAGTATTTT.

This chain links TRBV25-1 with TRBJ1-2, with D perhaps TRBD1 (5 bases). Germline V gene lookup returns CDR1 MGHDK and CDR2 SYGVNS. V was cut by 2 bases and J by 7 bases, with 26 bases left in between. This CDR3 spans 18 amino acids. CDR3 amino acids: CASSERWGAGWARGGYTF. For the CDR3, the DNA is TGTGCCAGCAGTGAAAGGTGGGGCGCAGGGTGGGCTAGGGGTGGCTACACCTTC.

The V gene is TRBV6-4, the J gene TRBJ1-2; possibly TRBD1 for D (5 bases). The CDR3 consists of 18 residues. Trimming pared 9 bases from V and 5 bases from J, leaving 31 bases between. CDR1 and CDR2 (germline): MRHNA, SNTAGT. This chain's CDR3 is CARGDPGSMITRVYGYTF. Here the CDR3 DNA reads TGTGCCAGGGGGGATCCCGGCAGTATGATAACGAGGGTTTATGGCTACACCTTC.

The chain joins TRBV7-2 to TRBJ1-2; D may be TRBD1 (6 bases). The CDR3 spans 12 residues. The V end was cut by 1 base, the J end by 9 bases, with 9 bases between. Germline V gene data show CDR1 as SGHTA and CDR2 as FQGNSA. CDR3 DNA sequence: TGTGCCAGCAGCTTAGAGGACAGCCGCTACACCTTC. This gives the protein CASSLEDSRYTF.

J is TRBJ2-3 and V is TRBV29-1; D not certain. Germline-derived CDR1 and CDR2 are SQVTM and ANQGSEA. Between the trimmed V and J ends, which lost 8 bases and 6 bases, there was a span of 12 bases. CDR3 length: 11 residues. As DNA, the CDR3 is TGCAGCTCCCGCCTTCGGGATACGCAGTATTTT. Encoded protein: CSSRLRDTQYF.

The chain couples TRBV7-3 to TRBJ2-2, with a weak D call TRBD2 (5 bases). This CDR3 contains 16 residues. The V end lost 3 bases, the J end lost 0 bases, and 11 bases lay between the germline ends. Germline values: CDR1 SGHTA, CDR2 FQGTGA. The CDR3, as DNA: TGTGCCAGCAGCTTTAGCGTTCCCTCGAACACCGGGGAGCTGTTTTTT. Translating it yields CASSFSVPSNTGELFF.